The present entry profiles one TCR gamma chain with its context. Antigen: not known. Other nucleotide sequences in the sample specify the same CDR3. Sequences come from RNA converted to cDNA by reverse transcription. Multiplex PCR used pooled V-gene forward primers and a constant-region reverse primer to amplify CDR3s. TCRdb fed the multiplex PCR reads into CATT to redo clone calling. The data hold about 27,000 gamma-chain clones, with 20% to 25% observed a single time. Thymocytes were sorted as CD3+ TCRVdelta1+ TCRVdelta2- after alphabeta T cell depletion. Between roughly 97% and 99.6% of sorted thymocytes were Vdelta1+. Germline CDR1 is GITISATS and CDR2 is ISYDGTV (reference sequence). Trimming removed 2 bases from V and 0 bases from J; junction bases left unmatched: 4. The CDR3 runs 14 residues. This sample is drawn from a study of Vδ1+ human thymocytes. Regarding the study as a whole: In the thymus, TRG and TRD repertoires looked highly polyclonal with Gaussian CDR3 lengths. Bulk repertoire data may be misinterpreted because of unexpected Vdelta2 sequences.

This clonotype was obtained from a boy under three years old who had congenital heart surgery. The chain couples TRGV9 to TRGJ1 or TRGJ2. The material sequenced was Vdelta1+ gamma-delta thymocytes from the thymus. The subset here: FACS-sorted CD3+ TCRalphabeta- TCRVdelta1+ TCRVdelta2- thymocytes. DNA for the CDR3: TGTGCCTTGTGGGAGGATTCGAATTATTATAAGAAACTCTTT. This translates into CALWEDSNYYKKLF.